The clone carrying this TCR beta chain is a singleton in its sample. Its antigen is undetermined. Germline-derived CDR1 and CDR2 are MDHEN and SYDVKM. The V and J ends lost 1 base and 1 base respectively, with 10 bases between them. The CDR3 runs 15 residues. The data belong to a study of Graves' ophthalmopathy and Graves' hyperthyroidism. Regarding the study as a whole: In blood appeared most of the expanded thyroid clonotypes whose frequency exceeded 0.001. From stable hyperthyroidism, ophthalmopathy was separated by a 13-signature model with 85% to 90% sensitivity and 75% to 82% specificity. Both an approximately 71% sensitivity and an approximately 75% specificity characterized the model's predictions of ophthalmopathy progression.

RNA transcripts provided the template for amplifying TCR beta CDR3 regions. Second-round multiplex PCR came after first-round RT-PCR with HTBI primers. From the multiplex PCR reads, TCRdb called clonotypes with MiXCR, one entry per CDR3 protein. The sample records a few hundred thousand distinct CDR3 sequences, around a fifth being singletons. The TCR originated in a woman aged 18-35 years with stable Graves' hyperthyroidism. Sample: peripheral blood. The chain couples TRBV28 to TRBJ1-1, with D possibly TRBD1 on 6 matching bases. The chain's CDR3 is CASSLLQGPNTEAFF. The CDR3 bases are TGTGCCAGCAGTTTATTACAGGGACCGAACACTGAAGCTTTCTTT.